A selection of T cell receptor beta chains follows, all from one sample in a study of T cell responses to AZD1222 COVID-19 vaccine. Data came from immunoSEQ multiplex PCR; TCRdb stores just in-frame clones and leaves some out. This sample has about 150,000 clones, with 85% to 95% found just once. The sample was peripheral blood, taken 28 days after the second AZD1222 dose. Every receptor here comes from an adult who received the AZD1222 COVID-19 vaccine. CDR3s leave out the opening cysteine and the closing phenylalanine or tryptophan. The D gene is left open where the match is weak.

v_call	d_call	j_call	cdr3_aa
TRBV18	.	TRBJ1-2	ASSLKRATRAHIDYGYT
TRBV14	TRBD1	TRBJ1-4	ASSQTGSPSEKLF
TRBV14	.	TRBJ2-7	ASSQLFGAVREQY
TRBV7-2	TRBD2	TRBJ2-7	ASSFSGSASYEQY
TRBV15	TRBD1	TRBJ1-4	ATSLRTGSEKLF
TRBV7-9	.	TRBJ1-2	ASSPPGAYGYT
TRBV7-8	.	TRBJ2-7	ASSLKPNREQY
TRBV7-9	.	TRBJ2-7	ASSLDWTTSSYEQY
TRBV5-1	.	TRBJ2-5	ASSLVAYQETQY
TRBV6-5	.	TRBJ1-1	ASSYSGQSYEAF
TRBV4-1	TRBD1	TRBJ2-7	ASSQDLGQGYEQY
TRBV12-5	.	TRBJ1-1	ASGLGGGNTEAF
TRBV7-2	.	TRBJ1-3	ASSSDFGNTIY
TRBV27	.	TRBJ1-2	ASSLSDGVRGYT
TRBV10-2	.	TRBJ1-5	ASNPGLGQPQH
TRBV5-4	TRBD2	TRBJ2-1	AAGTKSNNEQF
TRBV10-1	.	TRBJ1-1	ASSVTRNTEAF
TRBV24-1	.	TRBJ1-4	ATSDLNGKLF
TRBV11-2	.	TRBJ1-2	ASSSGPST
TRBV12-3/TRBV12-4	.	TRBJ2-7	ASSFSFVEQY
TRBV9	.	TRBJ1-1	ATSGHKGLSSEAF
TRBV28	.	TRBJ1-5	ASSLTEIDRNQPQH
TRBV7-9	.	TRBJ2-7	AAASSYEQY
TRBV13	TRBD1	TRBJ1-2	ASSAWTGNYGYT
TRBV5-1	.	TRBJ1-4	ASSLGHANEKLF
TRBV5-6	TRBD1	TRBJ2-1	ASSYRTGGGSEQF
TRBV4-1	TRBD1	TRBJ1-2	ASSQTGTNYGYT
TRBV2	.	TRBJ2-1	ASSDLGTGGLARRGEQF
TRBV4-2	TRBD2	TRBJ2-5	ASSVEAGRGVETQY
TRBV19	.	TRBJ1-1	ASSARRFMAEAF
TRBV7-8	.	TRBJ2-5	ASSFPLWAENQETQY
TRBV5-4	.	TRBJ1-1	ASSLQRTGNTEAF